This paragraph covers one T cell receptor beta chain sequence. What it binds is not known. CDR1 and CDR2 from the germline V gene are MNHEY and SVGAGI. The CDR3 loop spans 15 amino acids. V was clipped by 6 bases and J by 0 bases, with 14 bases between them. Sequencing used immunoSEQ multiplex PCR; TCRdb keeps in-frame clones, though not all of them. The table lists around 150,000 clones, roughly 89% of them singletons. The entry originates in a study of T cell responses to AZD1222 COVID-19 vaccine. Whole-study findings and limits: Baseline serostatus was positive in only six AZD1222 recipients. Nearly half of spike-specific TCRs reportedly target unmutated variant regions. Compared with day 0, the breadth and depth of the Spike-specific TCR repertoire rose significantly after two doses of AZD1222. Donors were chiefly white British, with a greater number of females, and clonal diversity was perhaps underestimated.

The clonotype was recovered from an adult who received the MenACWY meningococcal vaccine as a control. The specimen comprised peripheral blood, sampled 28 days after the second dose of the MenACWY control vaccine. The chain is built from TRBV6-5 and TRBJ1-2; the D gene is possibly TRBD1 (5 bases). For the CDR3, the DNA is TGTGCCAGCAGCGCCCTGACAGCACCTAACTATGGCTACACCTTC. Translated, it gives CASSALTAPNYGYTF.